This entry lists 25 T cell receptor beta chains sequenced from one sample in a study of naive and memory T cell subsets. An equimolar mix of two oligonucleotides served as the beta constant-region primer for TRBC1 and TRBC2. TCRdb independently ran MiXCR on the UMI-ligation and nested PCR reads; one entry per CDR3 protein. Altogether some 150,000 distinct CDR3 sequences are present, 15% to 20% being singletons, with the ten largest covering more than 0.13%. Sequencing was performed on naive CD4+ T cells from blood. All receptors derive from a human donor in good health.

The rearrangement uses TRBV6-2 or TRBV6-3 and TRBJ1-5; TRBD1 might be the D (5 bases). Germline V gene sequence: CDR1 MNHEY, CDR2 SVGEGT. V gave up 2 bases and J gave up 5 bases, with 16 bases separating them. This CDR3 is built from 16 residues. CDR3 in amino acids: CASSYPRAVGDQPQHF. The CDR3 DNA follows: TGTGCCAGCAGTTACCCCAGGGCCGTGGGGGATCAGCCCCAGCATTTT.

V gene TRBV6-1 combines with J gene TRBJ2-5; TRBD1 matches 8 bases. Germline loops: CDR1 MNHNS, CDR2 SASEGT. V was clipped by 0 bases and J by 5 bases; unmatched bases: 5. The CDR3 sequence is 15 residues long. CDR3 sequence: CASSEAPGGQETQYF. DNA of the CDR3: TGTGCCAGCAGTGAAGCCCCAGGGGGCCAGGAGACCCAGTACTTC.

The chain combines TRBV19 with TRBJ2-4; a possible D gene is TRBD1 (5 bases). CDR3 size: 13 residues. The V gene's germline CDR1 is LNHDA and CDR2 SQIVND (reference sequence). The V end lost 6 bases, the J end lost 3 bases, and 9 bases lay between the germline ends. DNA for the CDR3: TGTGCCAGTAGGGAGCAGGGCAAAAACATTCAGTACTTC. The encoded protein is CASREQGKNIQYF.

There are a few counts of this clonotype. This CDR3 reads CASSQGKGASTGELFF. Written as DNA, the CDR3 is TGTGCCAGCAGCCAAGGCAAGGGGGCGAGTACCGGGGAGCTGTTTTTT. The gene calls are TRBV4-2 and TRBJ2-2; 7 nucleotides line up with TRBD1. Germline assignment: CDR1 LGHNA and CDR2 YNFKEQ. The CDR3 covers 16 residues. V dropped 1 base and J dropped 5; count of bases not matched to a gene: 7.

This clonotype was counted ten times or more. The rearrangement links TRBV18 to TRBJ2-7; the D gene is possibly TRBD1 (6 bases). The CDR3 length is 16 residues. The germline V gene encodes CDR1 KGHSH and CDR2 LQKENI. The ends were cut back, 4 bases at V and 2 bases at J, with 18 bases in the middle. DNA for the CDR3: TGTGCCAGCTCACGGGCAGGGGCATCCCCAACCTACGAGCAGTACTTC. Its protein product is CASSRAGASPTYEQYF. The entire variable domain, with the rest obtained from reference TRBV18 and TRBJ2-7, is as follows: NAGVMQNPRHLVRRRGQEARLRCSPMKGHSHVYWYRQLPEEGLKFMVYLQKENIIDESGMPKERFSAEFPKEGPSILRIQQVVRGDSAAYFCASSRAGASPTYEQYFGPGTRLTVT.

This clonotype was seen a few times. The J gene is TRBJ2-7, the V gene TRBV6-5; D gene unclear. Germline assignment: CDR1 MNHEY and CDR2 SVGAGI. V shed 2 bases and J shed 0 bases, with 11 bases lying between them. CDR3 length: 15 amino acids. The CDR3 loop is CASSYRVHTSYEQYF. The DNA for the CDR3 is TGTGCCAGCAGTTACCGGGTACATACCTCCTACGAGCAGTACTTC.

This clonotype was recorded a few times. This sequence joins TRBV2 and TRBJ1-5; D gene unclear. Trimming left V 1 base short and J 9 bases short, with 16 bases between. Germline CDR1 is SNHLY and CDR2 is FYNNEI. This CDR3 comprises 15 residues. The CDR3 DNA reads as TGTGCCAGCAGTGAAGAAGGTACACCAAGTACGCCCCAGCATTTT. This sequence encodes CASSEEGTPSTPQHF.

The DNA of the CDR3 is TGTGCCAGCAGTTCCGGACTAGCGGGGACCCACAATGAGCAGTTCTTC. As protein: CASSSGLAGTHNEQFF. The chain employs TRBV6-6 and TRBJ2-1; 12 bases fit TRBD2. The junction had 6 bases not matched to a gene; V was cut back by 4 bases and J by 5 bases. The CDR3 contains 16 residues. Germline-derived CDR1 and CDR2 are MNHNY and SVGAGI (reference sequence).

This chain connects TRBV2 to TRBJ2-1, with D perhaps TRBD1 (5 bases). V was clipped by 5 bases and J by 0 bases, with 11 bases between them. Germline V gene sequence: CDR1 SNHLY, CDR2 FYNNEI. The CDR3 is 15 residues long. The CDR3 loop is CASSLRQSSYNEQFF. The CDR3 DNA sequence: TGTGCCAGCAGTCTCCGACAGTCCTCCTACAATGAGCAGTTCTTC.

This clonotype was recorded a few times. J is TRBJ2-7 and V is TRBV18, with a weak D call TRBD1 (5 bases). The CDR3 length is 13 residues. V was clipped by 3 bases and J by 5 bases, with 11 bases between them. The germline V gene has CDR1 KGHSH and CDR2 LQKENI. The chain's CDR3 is CASSPYMTDEQYF. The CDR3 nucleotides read TGTGCCAGCTCACCCTACATGACAGACGAGCAGTACTTC.

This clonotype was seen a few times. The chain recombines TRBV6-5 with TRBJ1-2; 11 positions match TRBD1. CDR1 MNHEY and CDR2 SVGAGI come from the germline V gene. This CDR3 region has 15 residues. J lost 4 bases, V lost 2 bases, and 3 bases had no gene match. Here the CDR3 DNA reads TGTGCCAGCAGTTACGCAGGGACAGGGGGCTATGGCTACACCTTC. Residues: CASSYAGTGGYGYTF.

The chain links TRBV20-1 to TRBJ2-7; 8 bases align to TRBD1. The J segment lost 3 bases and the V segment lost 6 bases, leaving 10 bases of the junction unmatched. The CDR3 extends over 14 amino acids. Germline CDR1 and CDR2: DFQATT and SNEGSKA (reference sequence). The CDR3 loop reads CSAPTRTGIYEQYF. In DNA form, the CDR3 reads TGCAGTGCGCCTACCAGGACAGGGATCTACGAGCAGTACTTC.

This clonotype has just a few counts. Here the CDR3 reads CASSLEGQGNLTF. CDR3 coding DNA: TGCGCCAGCAGCTTGGAGGGACAGGGAAACCTGACTTTC. The rearrangement links TRBV5-1 to TRBJ2-6, with TRBD1 matching over 9 bases. This CDR3 has 13 amino acids. Unmatched junction bases numbered 4, after V lost 0 bases and J lost 15 bases. Germline assignment: CDR1 SGHRS and CDR2 YFSETQ.

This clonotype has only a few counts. The CDR3 sequence is CSARGASPNTGELFF. DNA for the CDR3: TGCAGTGCTAGAGGGGCTAGTCCGAACACCGGGGAGCTGTTTTTT. The chain combines TRBV20-1 with TRBJ2-2, with unresolved D. Trimming pared 1 base from V and 0 bases from J, leaving 9 bases between. The CDR3 has 15 residues. CDR1 and CDR2 (germline): DFQATT, SNEGSKA (reference sequence).

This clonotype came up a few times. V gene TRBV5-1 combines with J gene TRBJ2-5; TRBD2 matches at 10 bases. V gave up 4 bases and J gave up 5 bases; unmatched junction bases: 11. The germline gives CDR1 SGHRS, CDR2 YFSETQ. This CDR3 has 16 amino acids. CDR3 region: CASSLGTSALEETQYF. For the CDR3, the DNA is TGCGCCAGCAGCCTTGGGACTAGCGCGTTGGAGGAGACCCAGTACTTC.

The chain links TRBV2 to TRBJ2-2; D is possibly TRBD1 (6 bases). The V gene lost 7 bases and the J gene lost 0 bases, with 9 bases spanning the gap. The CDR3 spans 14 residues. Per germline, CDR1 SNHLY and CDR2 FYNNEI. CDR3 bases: TGTGCCAGCAAGGGACATCCGAACACCGGGGAGCTGTTTTTT. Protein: CASKGHPNTGELFF. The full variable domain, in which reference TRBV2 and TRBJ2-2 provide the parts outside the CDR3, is EPEVTQTPSHQVTQMGQEVILRCVPISNHLYFYWYRQILGQKVEFLVSFYNNEISEKSEIFDDQFSVERPDGSNFTLKIRSTKLEDSAMYFCASKGHPNTGELFFGEGSRLTVL.

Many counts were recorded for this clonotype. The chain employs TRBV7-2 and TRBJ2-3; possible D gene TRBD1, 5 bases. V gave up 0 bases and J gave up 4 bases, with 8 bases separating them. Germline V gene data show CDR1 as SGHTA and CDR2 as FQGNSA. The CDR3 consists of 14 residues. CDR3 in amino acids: CASSLAGPADTQYF. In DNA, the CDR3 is TGTGCCAGCAGCTTAGCGGGGCCTGCAGATACGCAGTATTTT.

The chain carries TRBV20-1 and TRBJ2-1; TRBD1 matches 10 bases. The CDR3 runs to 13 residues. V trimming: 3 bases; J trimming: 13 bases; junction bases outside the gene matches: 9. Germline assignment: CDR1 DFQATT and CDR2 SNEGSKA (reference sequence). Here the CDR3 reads CSASRDRGSEQFF. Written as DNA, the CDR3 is TGCAGTGCTAGTAGGGACAGGGGATCGGAACAGTTCTTC.

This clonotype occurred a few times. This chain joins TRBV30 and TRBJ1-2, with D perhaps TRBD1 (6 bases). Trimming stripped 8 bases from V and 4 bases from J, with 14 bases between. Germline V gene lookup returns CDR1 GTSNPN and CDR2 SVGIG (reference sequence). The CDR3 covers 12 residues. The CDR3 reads CASLRGSYGYTF. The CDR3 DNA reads TGTGCCAGCCTCAGGGGCAGCTATGGCTACACCTTC.

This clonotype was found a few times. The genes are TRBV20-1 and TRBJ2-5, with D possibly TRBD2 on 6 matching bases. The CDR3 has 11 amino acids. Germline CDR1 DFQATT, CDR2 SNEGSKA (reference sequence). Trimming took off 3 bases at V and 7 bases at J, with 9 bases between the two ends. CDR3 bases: TGCAGTGCTAGGGGGGACTCGACCCAGTACTTC. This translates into CSARGDSTQYF.

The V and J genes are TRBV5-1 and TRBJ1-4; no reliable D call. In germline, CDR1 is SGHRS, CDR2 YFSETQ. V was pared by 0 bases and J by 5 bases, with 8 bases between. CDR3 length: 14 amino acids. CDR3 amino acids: CASSLGTSNEKLFF. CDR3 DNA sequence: TGCGCCAGCAGCTTGGGGACCTCGAATGAAAAACTGTTTTTT.

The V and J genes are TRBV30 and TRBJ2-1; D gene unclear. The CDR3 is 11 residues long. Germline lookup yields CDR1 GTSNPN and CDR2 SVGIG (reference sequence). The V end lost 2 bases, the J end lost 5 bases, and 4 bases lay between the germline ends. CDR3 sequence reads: CAWSIDNEQFF. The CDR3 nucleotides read TGTGCCTGGAGTATCGACAATGAGCAGTTCTTC.

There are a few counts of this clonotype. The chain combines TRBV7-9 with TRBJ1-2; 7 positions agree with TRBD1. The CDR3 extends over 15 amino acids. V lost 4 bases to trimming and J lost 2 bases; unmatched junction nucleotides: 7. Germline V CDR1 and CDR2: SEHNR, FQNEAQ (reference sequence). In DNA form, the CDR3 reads TGTGCCAGCAGCTCGACAGGGTCGGCAAACTATGGCTACACCTTC. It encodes CASSSTGSANYGYTF.

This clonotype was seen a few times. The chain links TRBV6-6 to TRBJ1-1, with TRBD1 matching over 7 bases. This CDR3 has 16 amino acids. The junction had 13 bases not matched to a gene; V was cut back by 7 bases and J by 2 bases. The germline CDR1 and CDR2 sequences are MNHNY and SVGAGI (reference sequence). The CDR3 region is CASTPPSPGGNTEAFF. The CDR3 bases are TGTGCCAGCACTCCCCCATCGCCAGGGGGAAACACTGAAGCTTTCTTT.

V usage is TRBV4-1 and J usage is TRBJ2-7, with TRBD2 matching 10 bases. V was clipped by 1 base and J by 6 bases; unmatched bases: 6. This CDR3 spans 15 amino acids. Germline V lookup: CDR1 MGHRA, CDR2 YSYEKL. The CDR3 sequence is CASSQVASGSGEQYF. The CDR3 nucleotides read TGCGCCAGCAGCCAAGTGGCTAGCGGGAGTGGCGAGCAGTACTTC.